A selection of T cell receptor beta chains follows, all from one sample in a study of T cells in Graves' hyperthyroidism and ophthalmopathy. TCRdb reanalysed the multiplex PCR reads using MiXCR and keeps one entry per CDR3 protein. Of about 530,000 distinct CDR3 sequences in the sample, approximately 17% were seen once. The source material was blood. Every receptor here comes from a woman under 30 with Graves' ophthalmopathy. Both conserved end residues are part of each CDR3. A D gene is named only where the DNA matches it firmly. Clone size is shown for a subset of rows, as once, few, many or a class of expanded clone.

TRBV6-4	TRBJ2-1	many	NA	CASSADYNNEQFF	TGTGCCAGCAGTGCGGACTACAACAATGAGCAGTTCTTC
TRBV5-8	TRBJ1-5	NA	NA	CASSLGSGDLNQPQHF	TGTGCCAGCAGCTTGGGGTCAGGCGACTTAAATCAGCCCCAGCATTTT
TRBV7-8	TRBJ2-3	many	TRBD2	CASSLIAGGPSDTDTQYF	TGTGCCAGCAGCTTAATAGCGGGAGGGCCCAGTGACACAGATACGCAGTATTTT
TRBV10-2	TRBJ1-1	few	NA	CASSDQANTEAFF	TGCGCCAGCAGTGATCAGGCGAACACTGAAGCTTTCTTT
TRBV30	TRBJ2-1	many	NA	CAWMASSYNEQFF	TGTGCCTGGATGGCCAGCTCCTACAATGAGCAGTTCTTC
TRBV5-1	TRBJ2-1	few	NA	CASSLARGGRDEQFF	TGCGCCAGCAGCTTGGCTAGAGGGGGTAGGGATGAGCAGTTCTTC
TRBV6-2/TRBV6-3	TRBJ2-7	few	NA	CASSVGHTNDYEQYF	TGTGCCAGCAGTGTCGGACACACAAACGACTACGAGCAGTACTTC
TRBV7-2	TRBJ2-7	few	NA	CASSSTPGHSYEQYF	TGTGCCAGCAGCTCTACGCCGGGGCACTCCTACGAGCAGTACTTC
TRBV7-9	TRBJ2-3	many	NA	CASSLDNTQYF	TGTGCCAGCAGCTTGGACAATACGCAGTATTTT
TRBV18	TRBJ1-5	NA	NA	CASSPGTEDNQPQHF	TGTGCCAGCTCCCCGGGGACGGAGGATAATCAGCCCCAGCATTTT
TRBV30	TRBJ2-2	NA	NA	CVLRPIRAANTGELFF	TGCGTCCTCCGCCCCATTAGAGCGGCGAACACCGGGGAGCTGTTTTTT
TRBV20-1	TRBJ2-3	NA	NA	CSARDFRLLDTDTQYF	TGCAGTGCTAGAGATTTCAGACTTCTTGACACAGATACGCAGTATTTT
TRBV13	TRBJ2-3	few	NA	CASSLGSEDTDTQYF	TGTGCCAGCAGCTTAGGGAGCGAAGACACAGATACGCAGTATTTT
TRBV6-1	TRBJ2-1	many	TRBD1	CASSKTGTGGAYNEQFF	TGTGCCAGCAGTAAAACCGGGACAGGGGGCGCGTACAATGAGCAGTTCTTC
TRBV6-6	TRBJ1-2	many	NA	CASSYRGRGYGYTF	TGTGCCAGCAGTTACAGGGGAAGAGGCTATGGCTACACCTTC
TRBV2	TRBJ2-2	many	TRBD1	CASSVDRGNTGELFF	TGTGCCAGCAGTGTGGACAGGGGAAACACCGGGGAGCTGTTTTTT
TRBV28	TRBJ1-4	many	NA	CASCQGQSDEKLFF	TGTGCCAGCTGTCAGGGGCAGAGTGATGAAAAACTGTTTTTT
TRBV10-3	TRBJ2-7	many	NA	CAISESNNPRRSAGEQYF	TGTGCCATCAGTGAGTCGAACAACCCACGAAGGTCCGCGGGCGAGCAGTACTTC
TRBV7-3	TRBJ2-7	NA	TRBD2	CASSLSASGWREQYF	TGTGCCAGCAGCTTATCGGCTAGCGGGTGGAGAGAGCAGTACTTC
TRBV6-2/TRBV6-3	TRBJ2-7	NA	NA	CASSYGPGEGYEQYF	TGTGCCAGCAGCTATGGCCCGGGTGAGGGCTACGAGCAGTACTTC
TRBV6-1	TRBJ2-7	many	NA	CASSRTDGAYEQYF	TGTGCCAGCAGTCGGACGGACGGTGCCTACGAGCAGTACTTC
TRBV11-2	TRBJ1-2	few	NA	CASSSSRGSSGYTF	TGTGCCAGCAGCTCCTCTCGGGGGTCGAGTGGCTACACCTTC
TRBV20-1	TRBJ2-7	many	NA	CSARSRFPYEQYF	TGCAGTGCTAGATCTCGATTTCCCTACGAGCAGTACTTC
TRBV6-1	TRBJ1-5	NA	TRBD1	CASTSGGDSLHF	TGTGCCAGCACCTCGGGGGGGGACAGTTTGCATTTT
TRBV28	TRBJ1-1	many	TRBD1	CASSSTGAVRTEAFF	TGTGCCAGCAGTTCCACAGGGGCGGTAAGGACTGAAGCTTTCTTT
TRBV7-2	TRBJ2-5	many	NA	CASSLGVAVGETQYF	TGTGCCAGCAGCTTAGGGGTCGCGGTTGGCGAGACCCAGTACTTC
TRBV30	TRBJ1-2	many	TRBD1	CAWTGGYGYTF	TGTGCCTGGACAGGGGGCTATGGCTACACCTTC
TRBV2	TRBJ1-1	NA	NA	CASNYGAVNTEAFF	TGTGCCAGCAATTATGGAGCGGTAAACACTGAAGCTTTCTTT
TRBV10-3	TRBJ1-5	many	TRBD1	CAISATGAESNQPQHF	TGTGCCATCAGTGCGACAGGGGCGGAAAGCAATCAGCCCCAGCATTTT
TRBV27	TRBJ2-3	many	TRBD1	CASSFEGTATDTQYF	TGTGCCAGCAGTTTTGAGGGGACAGCCACAGATACGCAGTATTTT